The present TCR beta chain was sequenced within a study of T cell responses to AZD1222 COVID-19 vaccine. Whole-study results and caveats: When two AZD1222 doses had been given, Spike-specific TCR breadth and depth rose.

This CDR3 is built from 14 residues. Germline CDR1 is SGHTA and CDR2 is FQGNSA. Trimming removed 5 bases at V and 4 bases at J, with 12 bases between. This clone appeared a few times. The antigen is not known. Repertoires were generated with immunoSEQ multiplex PCR, while TCRdb's copy carries only in-frame clones and drops some. The data contain more than 80,000 clones, 85% to 90% of them singletons. The clonotype originates from an adult in good health. The chain couples TRBV7-2 to TRBJ1-3, with D possibly TRBD1 on 6 matching bases. Sequencing was performed on peripheral blood, taken on day 0 of AZD1222 vaccination. CDR3 residues: CASSPGTYGNTIYF. CDR3 DNA: TGTGCCAGCAGCCCGGGGACATACGGAAACACCATATATTTT. Together with reference TRBV7-2 and TRBJ1-3, the CDR3 gives the full variable domain: GAGVSQSPSNKVTEKGKDVELRCDPISGHTALYWYRQSLGQGLEFLIYFQGNSAPDKSGLPSDRFSAERTGGSVSTLTIQRTQQEDSAVYLCASSPGTYGNTIYFGEGSWLTVV.